Each of the 28 T cell receptor beta chains below was sequenced from the same sample in a study of PD-L1 blockade in urothelial cancer. The repertoire was sequenced with immunoSEQ multiplex PCR; TCRdb's copy has only in-frame clones and lacks some. The sample contains some 87,000 clones, around 86% of which appear only once. Noted time point: pretreatment peripheral blood. Sequencing used PBMCs, obtained around atezolizumab (anti-PD-L1) treatment. These receptor sequences come from a man in his 60s with urothelial cancer.

This chain uses TRBV7-2 with TRBJ2-7; TRBD2 might be the D (6 bases). The CDR3 spans 14 residues. From germline, CDR1 is SGHTA and CDR2 FQGNSA. Trimming removed 2 bases from V and 3 bases from J, with 11 bases in between. CDR3 loop: CASSLTGVHYEQYF. CDR3 DNA: TGTGCCAGCAGCTTAACGGGGGTCCACTACGAGCAGTACTTC.

This clone was observed once. The chain uses TRBV28 and TRBJ2-5; D perhaps matches TRBD1 (6 bases). V lost 6 bases to trimming and J lost 1 base, with 9 bases between them. Per germline, CDR1 MDHEN and CDR2 SYDVKM. This CDR3 has 13 amino acids. CDR3 coding DNA: TGTGCCAGCAGACCGACAGGCCAAGAGACCCAGTACTTC. It specifies CASRPTGQETQYF.

The chain is built from TRBV2 and TRBJ1-6; TRBD1 aligns across 7 bases. V lost 4 bases to trimming and J lost 8 bases; unmatched junction nucleotides: 5. CDR1 and CDR2 (germline): SNHLY, FYNNEI. The CDR3 consists of 14 residues. The CDR3 DNA reads TGTGCCAGCAGTGTGAACAGGGGAGATTCACCCCTCCACTTT. It translates to CASSVNRGDSPLHF.

The V gene is TRBV6-1, the J gene TRBJ2-1; TRBD1 agrees at 7 bases. Germline lookup yields CDR1 MNHNS and CDR2 SASEGT. CDR3 length equals 13 residues. J gave up 7 bases and V 11 bases, and 11 bases lay outside the gene matches. In DNA, the CDR3 is TGTGCCTCAGGGGGACAACTCCGGAATGAGCAGTTCTTC. It encodes CASGGQLRNEQFF.

The chain employs TRBV7-3 and TRBJ2-1; perhaps TRBD1 as D (7 bases). V lost 10 bases to trimming and J lost 8 bases, with 21 bases between them. The CDR3 extends over 14 amino acids. Per germline, CDR1 SGHTA and CDR2 FQGTGA. In nucleotides, the CDR3 is TGTGCCACCTCACTCGCAGGGGGGACCGATGAGCAGTTCTTC. Translated, it gives CATSLAGGTDEQFF.

The count of this clone is one. The chain combines TRBV27 with TRBJ1-4; 7 bases line up with TRBD1. The CDR3 contains 16 residues. The germline gives CDR1 MNHEY, CDR2 SMNVEV (reference sequence). J lost 2 bases, V lost 6 bases, and 9 bases had no gene match. The CDR3 coding sequence is TGTGCCAGCAGCCCGTTCGGAGGGGGCACTAATGAAAAACTGTTTTTT. This encodes CASSPFGGGTNEKLFF.

A single count supports this clone. The chain carries TRBV5-1 and TRBJ2-1; TRBD2 matches 9 bases. Germline trimming cut 0 bases from V and 8 bases from J; bases unmatched to any gene: 3. Germline loops: CDR1 SGHRS, CDR2 YFSETQ. The CDR3 sequence is 14 residues long. The CDR3 region has the DNA TGCGCCAGCAGCTTGGGGCGGGAGGGCGATGAGCAGTTCTTC. Its protein product is CASSLGREGDEQFF.

The chain combines TRBV7-3 with TRBJ2-4; TRBD1 agrees at 11 bases. V lost 5 bases and J lost 8; bases outside the gene matches: 2. Looked up from germline, CDR1 is SGHTA and CDR2 is FQGTGA. The length of the CDR3 is 13 residues. In nucleotides, the CDR3 is TGTGCCAGCAGCCGGGACAGGGGGGACATTCAGTACTTC. This codes for CASSRDRGDIQYF. Filled out from reference TRBV7-3 and TRBJ2-4, the complete variable domain reads GAGVSQTPSNKVTEKGKYVELRCDPISGHTALYWYRQSLGQGPEFLIYFQGTGAADDSGLPNDRFFAVRPEGSVSTLKIQRTERGDSAVYLCASSRDRGDIQYFGAGTRLSVL.

The sample holds a few counts of this clone. The CDR3 here is CASSSSGYEQYF. In DNA form, the CDR3 reads TGTGCCAGTAGTAGTAGCGGCTACGAGCAGTACTTC. This sequence joins TRBV19 and TRBJ2-7; D is possibly TRBD2 (6 bases). Germline assignment: CDR1 LNHDA and CDR2 SQIVND (reference sequence). Trimming removed 4 bases from V and 3 bases from J, with 7 bases in between. The CDR3 is 12 amino acids. Full variable domain (outside the CDR3, taken from reference TRBV19 and TRBJ2-7): DGGITQSPKYLFRKEGQNVTLSCEQNLNHDAMYWYRQDPGQGLRLIYYSQIVNDFQKGDIAEGYSVSREKKESFPLTVTSAQKNPTAFYLCASSSSGYEQYFGPGTRLTVT.

The CDR3 nucleotides read TGTGCCAGCAGTGAACCACAGGGGGTCTATGGCTACACCTTC. It yields the protein CASSEPQGVYGYTF. The chain combines TRBV6-1 with TRBJ1-2, with TRBD1 identical over 8 bases. This CDR3 region has 14 residues. Germline lookup yields CDR1 MNHNS and CDR2 SASEGT. Trimming removed 2 bases from V and 4 bases from J; junction bases left unmatched: 3.

V usage is TRBV11-2 and J usage is TRBJ2-7, with D possibly being TRBD2 (5 bases). V dropped 1 base and J dropped 0 bases, with 7 bases sitting between them. Germline V gene lookup returns CDR1 SGHAT and CDR2 FQNNGV. This CDR3 is 14 amino acids long. CDR3 bases: TGTGCCAGCAGCTTAGCGGGGAGCTCCTACGAGCAGTACTTC. Encoded protein: CASSLAGSSYEQYF.

The chain has TRBV28 and TRBJ1-5; D is uncertain. This CDR3 spans 17 amino acids. CDR1 is MDHEN and CDR2 is SYDVKM in the germline V gene. Deletions cut 2 bases from V and 0 bases from J, with 14 bases between. The CDR3 region is CASSLLMTRYSNQPQHF. In DNA, the CDR3 is TGTGCCAGCAGTTTACTCATGACCAGGTATAGCAATCAGCCCCAGCATTTT.

CDR3 residues: CASSQENRVYGYTF. The CDR3 bases are TGCGCCAGCAGCCAAGAAAACAGGGTCTATGGCTACACCTTC. The genes are TRBV4-1 and TRBJ1-2, with D possibly being TRBD1 (6 bases). Germline V gene data show CDR1 as MGHRA and CDR2 as YSYEKL. The CDR3 extends over 14 amino acids. V lost 0 bases and J lost 4, with 9 bases in between.

The CDR3 nucleotides are TGTGCCAGCAGCTTACTATCGTCTGGGGCCAACGTCCTGACTTTC. It encodes CASSLLSSGANVLTF. The chain recombines TRBV5-4 with TRBJ2-6, with D unclear. V dropped 2 bases and J dropped 1 base, with 7 bases sitting between them. The CDR3 runs 15 residues. Germline V gene data show CDR1 as SGHNT and CDR2 as YYREEE (reference sequence).

J is TRBJ1-5 and V is TRBV6-6; D uncertain. V lost 5 bases, J lost 5 bases, and 16 bases lay in between. Germline loops: CDR1 MNHNY, CDR2 SVGAGI (reference sequence). The CDR3 totals 15 residues. The DNA for the CDR3 is TGTGCCAGCAGTCGGAGGGTCGACATATATCAGCCCCAGCATTTT. Protein: CASSRRVDIYQPQHF.

This chain uses TRBV30 with TRBJ1-2; 7 bases fit TRBD1. The CDR3 loop spans 13 amino acids. V was pared by 5 bases and J by 5 bases, with 8 bases of the junction left unmatched. The germline V gene has CDR1 GTSNPN and CDR2 SVGIG (reference sequence). The CDR3 DNA sequence: TGTGCCTGGGAAGGGACAGCTCCTTATGGCTACACCTTC. Its translation is CAWEGTAPYGYTF.

The chain links TRBV5-1 to TRBJ2-3, with 11 bases aligning to TRBD2. The germline CDR1 and CDR2 sequences are SGHRS and YFSETQ. After removal of 3 bases from V and 6 bases from J, the junction contained 6 bases not matched to a gene. This CDR3 comprises 15 residues. This CDR3 reads CASSWIAGGADTQYF. For the CDR3, the DNA is TGCGCCAGCAGCTGGATAGCGGGGGGGGCCGATACGCAGTATTTT.

V and J are TRBV7-3 and TRBJ1-2; tentative D call: TRBD1 (5 bases). This CDR3 comprises 12 residues. Per germline, CDR1 SGHTA and CDR2 FQGTGA. Trimming removed 1 base at V and 6 bases at J, with 6 bases between. The CDR3 loop is CASSLRQHGYTF. In DNA, the CDR3 is TGTGCCAGCAGCTTAAGACAGCATGGCTACACCTTC.

The chain combines TRBV2 with TRBJ2-3, with D possibly TRBD2 on 6 matching bases. Trimming stripped 3 bases from V and 4 bases from J, with 11 bases between. This CDR3 region has 14 residues. Germline-derived CDR1 and CDR2 are SNHLY and FYNNEI. The CDR3 sequence is CASSDRGTADTQYF. The CDR3 nucleotides read TGTGCCAGCAGTGACCGGGGGACGGCAGATACGCAGTATTTT.

The chain joins TRBV11-3 to TRBJ2-1, with D possibly TRBD2 on 5 matching bases. V dropped 6 bases and J dropped 5 bases, with 20 bases sitting between them. Germline CDR1 is SGHNT and CDR2 is YENEEA. CDR3 size: 16 residues. CDR3 sequence (DNA): TGTGCCAGCAGTCTAGCCCTAAGCGGCCTTAACAATGAGCAGTTCTTC. It translates to CASSLALSGLNNEQFF.

This chain links TRBV7-2 with TRBJ2-2; 10 nucleotides align to TRBD1. The CDR3 spans 18 residues. Per germline, CDR1 SGHTA and CDR2 FQGNSA. V gave up 5 bases and J gave up 3 bases; unmatched junction bases: 12. The chain's CDR3 is CASSSGAGQGSHTGELFF. Here the CDR3 DNA reads TGTGCCAGCAGCAGTGGGGCGGGACAGGGGTCGCACACCGGGGAGCTGTTTTTT.

This clone was seen a single time. This sequence joins TRBV19 and TRBJ2-2; D gene ambiguous. The germline CDR1 and CDR2 sequences are LNHDA and SQIVND (reference sequence). Trimming removed 5 bases from V and 5 bases from J, with 15 bases in between. The CDR3 consists of 15 residues. The CDR3 sequence: CASSSPRGRTGELFF. CDR3 DNA: TGTGCCAGTAGTTCGCCGAGAGGAAGGACCGGGGAGCTGTTTTTT.

The chain has TRBV11-2 and TRBJ2-2; 7 nucleotides match TRBD2. This CDR3 region has 15 residues. Unmatched junction bases numbered 11, after V lost 6 bases and J lost 7 bases. The germline V gene has CDR1 SGHAT and CDR2 FQNNGV. The CDR3 nucleotides read TGTGCCAGCAGGCAAATAGTCGGGGGGAACGGGGAGCTGTTTTTT. Translation gives CASRQIVGGNGELFF.

The J gene is TRBJ2-7, the V gene TRBV30; 7 bases match TRBD1. The germline V gene encodes CDR1 GTSNPN and CDR2 SVGIG (reference sequence). Trimming removed 4 bases from V and 4 bases from J; junction bases left unmatched: 7. The CDR3 is made up of 13 amino acids. Written as DNA, the CDR3 is TGTGCCTGGAACAGGGGCAGGGGTTACGAGCAGTACTTC. Encoded protein: CAWNRGRGYEQYF.

The chain uses TRBV27 and TRBJ1-4; TRBD1 matches at 8 bases. Germline V gene lookup returns CDR1 MNHEY and CDR2 SMNVEV (reference sequence). With 6 bases clipped from V and 2 bases from J, the junction kept 14 bases outside the gene matches. The CDR3 is 18 residues long. The CDR3 DNA reads as TGTGCCAGCAGCTACATTGGACAGGGCCGCTTGACTAATGAAAAACTGTTTTTT. The encoded protein is CASSYIGQGRLTNEKLFF.

The chain uses TRBV5-1 and TRBJ2-3, with TRBD1 matching over 10 bases. V lost 0 bases, J lost 6 bases, and 4 bases stayed unmatched. Germline V gene sequence: CDR1 SGHRS, CDR2 YFSETQ. The CDR3 length is 15 residues. The CDR3 spells CASSLGDRGSDTQYF. The DNA for the CDR3 is TGCGCCAGCAGCTTGGGGGACAGGGGATCGGATACGCAGTATTTT.

The chain links TRBV11-3 to TRBJ1-1; D possibly corresponds to TRBD1 (6 bases). V was pared by 5 bases and J by 4 bases, with 11 bases between. Per germline, CDR1 SGHNT and CDR2 YENEEA. The length of the CDR3 is 13 residues. In DNA form, the CDR3 reads TGTGCCAGCAGCCCGGGAGGGGGCACTGAAGCTTTCTTT. This sequence encodes CASSPGGGTEAFF.

The chain carries TRBV29-1 and TRBJ2-7; the match to TRBD1 covers 9 bases. After removal of 3 bases from V and 1 base from J, the junction contained 7 bases not matched to a gene. The CDR3 sequence is 15 residues long. In germline, CDR1 is SQVTM, CDR2 ANQGSEA. The CDR3 protein is CSVEQGQGFSYEQYF. In DNA, the CDR3 is TGCAGCGTTGAGCAGGGACAGGGTTTTTCCTACGAGCAGTACTTC.